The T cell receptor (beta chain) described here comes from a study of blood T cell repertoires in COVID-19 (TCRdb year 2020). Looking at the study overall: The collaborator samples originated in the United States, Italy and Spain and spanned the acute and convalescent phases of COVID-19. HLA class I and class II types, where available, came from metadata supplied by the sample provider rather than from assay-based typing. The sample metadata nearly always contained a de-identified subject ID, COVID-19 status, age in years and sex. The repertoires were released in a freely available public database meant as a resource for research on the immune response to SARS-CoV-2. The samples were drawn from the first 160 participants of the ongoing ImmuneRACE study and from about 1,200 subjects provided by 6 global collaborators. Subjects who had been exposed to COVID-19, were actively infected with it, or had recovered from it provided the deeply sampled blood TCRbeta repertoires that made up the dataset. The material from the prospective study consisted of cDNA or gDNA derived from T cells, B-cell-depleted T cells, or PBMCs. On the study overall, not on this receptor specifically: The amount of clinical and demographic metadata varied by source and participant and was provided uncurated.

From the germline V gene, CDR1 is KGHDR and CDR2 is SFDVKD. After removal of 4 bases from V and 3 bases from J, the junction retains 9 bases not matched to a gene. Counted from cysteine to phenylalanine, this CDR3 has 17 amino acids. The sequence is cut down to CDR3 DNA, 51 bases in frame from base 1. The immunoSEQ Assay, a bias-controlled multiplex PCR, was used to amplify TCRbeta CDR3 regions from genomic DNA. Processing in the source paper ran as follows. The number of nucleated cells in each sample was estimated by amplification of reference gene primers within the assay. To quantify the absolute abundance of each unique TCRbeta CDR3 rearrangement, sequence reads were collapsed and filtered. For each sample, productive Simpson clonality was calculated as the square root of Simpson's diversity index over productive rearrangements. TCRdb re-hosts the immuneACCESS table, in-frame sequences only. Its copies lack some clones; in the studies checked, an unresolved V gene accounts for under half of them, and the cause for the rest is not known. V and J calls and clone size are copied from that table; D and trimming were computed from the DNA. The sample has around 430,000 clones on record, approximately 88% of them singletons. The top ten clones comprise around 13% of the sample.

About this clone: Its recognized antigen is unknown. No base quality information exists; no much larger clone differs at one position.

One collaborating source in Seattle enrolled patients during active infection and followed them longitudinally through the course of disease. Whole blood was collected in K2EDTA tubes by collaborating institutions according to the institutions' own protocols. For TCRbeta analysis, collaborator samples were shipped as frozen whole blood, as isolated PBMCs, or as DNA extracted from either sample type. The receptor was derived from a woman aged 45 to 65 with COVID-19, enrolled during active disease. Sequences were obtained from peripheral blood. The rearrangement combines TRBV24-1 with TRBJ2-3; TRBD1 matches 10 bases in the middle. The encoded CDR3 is CATSELGTGVGTDTQYF. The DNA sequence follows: TGTGCCACCAGTGAGTTAGGGACAGGGGTAGGGACAGATACGCAGTATTTT.